Here is one TCR beta chain with its context. The data originate from a study of technical replicates of blood from a handful of donors. Germline V gene data show CDR1 as LNHDA and CDR2 as SQIVND (reference sequence). The CDR3 spans 15 residues. V shed 5 bases, J shed 5 bases, and the junction held 9 bases outside the gene matches. Assay used: immunoSEQ multiplex PCR; TCRdb lists only in-frame clones, some missing. The data hold 79,000 or so clones, with nearly 95% observed a single time. This clonotype originated in a human donor in good health. The rearrangement uses TRBV19 and TRBJ2-3, with TRBD1 matching 8 bases. The sequencing input was T cells isolated from PBMCs. The CDR3 DNA sequence: TGTGCCAGTAGTCTAGGACAGGGAGGTATAGATACGCAGTATTTT. This codes for CASSLGQGGIDTQYF.